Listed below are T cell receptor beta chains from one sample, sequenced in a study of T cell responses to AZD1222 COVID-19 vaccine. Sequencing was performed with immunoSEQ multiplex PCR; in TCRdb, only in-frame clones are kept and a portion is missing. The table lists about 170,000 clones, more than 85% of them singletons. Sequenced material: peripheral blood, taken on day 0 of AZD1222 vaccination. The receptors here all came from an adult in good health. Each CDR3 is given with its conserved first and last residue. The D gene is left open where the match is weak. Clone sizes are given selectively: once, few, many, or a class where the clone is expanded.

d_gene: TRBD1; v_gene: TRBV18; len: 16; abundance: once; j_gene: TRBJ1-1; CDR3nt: TGTGCCAGCTCACCACGGGAGGGGGCGGTGGACACTGAAGCTTTCTTT; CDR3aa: CASSPREGAVDTEAFF
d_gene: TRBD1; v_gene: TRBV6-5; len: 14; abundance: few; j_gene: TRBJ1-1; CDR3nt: TGTGCCAGCAGTTACTCGACAGGGGGCACTGAAGCTTTCTTT; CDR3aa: CASSYSTGGTEAFF
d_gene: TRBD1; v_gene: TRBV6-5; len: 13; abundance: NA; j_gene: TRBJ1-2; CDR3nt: TGTGCCAGCAGGCGCGACAGGGCCGACGGCTACACCTTC; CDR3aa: CASRRDRADGYTF
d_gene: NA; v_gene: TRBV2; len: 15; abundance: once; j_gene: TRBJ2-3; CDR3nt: TGTGCCAGCAGAGGACGAGATTCTAGCACAGATACGCAGTATTTT; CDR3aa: CASRGRDSSTDTQYF
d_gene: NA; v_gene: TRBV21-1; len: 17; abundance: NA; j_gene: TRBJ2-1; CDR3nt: TGTGCCAGCAGCACCCCGGGGGCGGGAGAGAGCTACAATGAGCAGTTCTTC; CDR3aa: CASSTPGAGESYNEQFF
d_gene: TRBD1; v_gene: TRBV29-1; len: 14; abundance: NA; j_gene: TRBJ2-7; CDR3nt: TGCAGCGTTATTCTCGGACAGGGGTCTTACGAGCAGTACTTC; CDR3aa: CSVILGQGSYEQYF
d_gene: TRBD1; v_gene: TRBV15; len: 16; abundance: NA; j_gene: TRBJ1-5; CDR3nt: TGTGCCACCAGCACCCCGGACAGGGGTAGCAATCAGCCCCAGCATTTT; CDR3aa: CATSTPDRGSNQPQHF
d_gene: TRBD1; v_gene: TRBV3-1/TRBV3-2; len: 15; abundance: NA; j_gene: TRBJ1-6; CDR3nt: TGTGCCAGCAGCCACGCTGACAGGGAGAATTCACCCCTCCACTTT; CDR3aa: CASSHADRENSPLHF
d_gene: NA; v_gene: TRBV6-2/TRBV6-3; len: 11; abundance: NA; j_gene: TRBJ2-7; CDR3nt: TGTGCCAGCAGTTACTCGGGGGAGCAGTACTTC; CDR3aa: CASSYSGEQYF
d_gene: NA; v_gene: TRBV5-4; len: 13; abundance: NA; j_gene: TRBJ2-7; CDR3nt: TGTGCCAGCAGCTTGGCTGGTCCCTACGAGCAGTACTTC; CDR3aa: CASSLAGPYEQYF
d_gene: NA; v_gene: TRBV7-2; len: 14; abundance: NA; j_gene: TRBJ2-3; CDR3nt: TGTGCCAGCAGCTTAGTTGCGGGTACAGATACGCAGTATTTT; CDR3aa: CASSLVAGTDTQYF
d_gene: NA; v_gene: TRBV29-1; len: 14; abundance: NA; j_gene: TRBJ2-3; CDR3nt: TGCAGCGTTGAAGGTCCAGGGGCAACAGATACGCAGTATTTT; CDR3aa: CSVEGPGATDTQYF
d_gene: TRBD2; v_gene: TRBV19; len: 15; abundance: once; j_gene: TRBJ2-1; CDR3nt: TGTGCCAGTAGCTATGGGCTAGCGGGAAGTAATGAGCAGTTCTTC; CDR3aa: CASSYGLAGSNEQFF
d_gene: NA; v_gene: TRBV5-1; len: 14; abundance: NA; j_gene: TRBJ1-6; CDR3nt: TGCGCCAGCAGCGTTCACTCAGATAATTCACCCCTCCACTTT; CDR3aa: CASSVHSDNSPLHF
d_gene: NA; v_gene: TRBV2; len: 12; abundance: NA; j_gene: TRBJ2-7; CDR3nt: TGTGCCAGCAGCGGGGCCGGCCGCGAGCAGTACTTC; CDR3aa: CASSGAGREQYF
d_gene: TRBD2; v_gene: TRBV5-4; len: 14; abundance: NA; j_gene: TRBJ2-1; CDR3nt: TGTGCCAGCAGACAAAGCGGGGTGGCCAATGAGCAGTTCTTC; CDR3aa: CASRQSGVANEQFF
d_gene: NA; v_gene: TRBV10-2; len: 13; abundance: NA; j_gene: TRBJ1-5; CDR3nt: TGCGCCAGCAGTGAGTATGCGGGTCAGCCCCAGCATTTT; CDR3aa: CASSEYAGQPQHF
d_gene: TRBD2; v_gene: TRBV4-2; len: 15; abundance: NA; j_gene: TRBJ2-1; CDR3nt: TGTGCCAGCAGCCACACCGGGGGGGCCGTGAATGAGCAGTTCTTC; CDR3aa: CASSHTGGAVNEQFF
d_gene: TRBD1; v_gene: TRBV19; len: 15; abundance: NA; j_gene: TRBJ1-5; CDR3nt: TGTGCCAGTAGTCTTGACAGGGGCCGCAATCAGCCCCAGCATTTT; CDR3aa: CASSLDRGRNQPQHF
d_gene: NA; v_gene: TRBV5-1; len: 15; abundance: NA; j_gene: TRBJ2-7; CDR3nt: TGCGCCAGCAGCTTGGGGGGTCGGATCGGCGACGAGCAGTACTTC; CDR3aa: CASSLGGRIGDEQYF
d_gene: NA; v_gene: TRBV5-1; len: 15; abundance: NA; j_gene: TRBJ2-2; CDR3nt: TGCGCCAGCAGCAAGCCTGAAACAAACACCGGGGAGCTGTTTTTT; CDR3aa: CASSKPETNTGELFF
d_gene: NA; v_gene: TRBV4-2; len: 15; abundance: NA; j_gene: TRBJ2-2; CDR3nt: TGTGCCAGCAGCCGGGACCCAGAAGGTGCCGGGGAGCTGTTTTTT; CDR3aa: CASSRDPEGAGELFF
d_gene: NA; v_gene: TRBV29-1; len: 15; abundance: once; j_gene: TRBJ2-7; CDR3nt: TGCAGCGTTGAAGATCTGCAGGGGCACCCCTACGAGCAGTACTTC; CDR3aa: CSVEDLQGHPYEQYF
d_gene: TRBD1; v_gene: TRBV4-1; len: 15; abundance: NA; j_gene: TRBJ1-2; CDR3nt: TGCGCCAGCAGCCGGGAGCAGGGACAGGGGGACGGCTACACCTTC; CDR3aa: CASSREQGQGDGYTF
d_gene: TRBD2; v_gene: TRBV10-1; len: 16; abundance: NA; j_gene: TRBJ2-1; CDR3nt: TGCGCCAGCAGTGAGTCGTTAGCGGGAGGAGACAATGAGCAGTTCTTC; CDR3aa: CASSESLAGGDNEQFF
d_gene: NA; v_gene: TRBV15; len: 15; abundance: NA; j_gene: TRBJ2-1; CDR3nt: TGTGCCACCAGCTTAGACAGGAGCTCCTACAATGAGCAGTTCTTC; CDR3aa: CATSLDRSSYNEQFF
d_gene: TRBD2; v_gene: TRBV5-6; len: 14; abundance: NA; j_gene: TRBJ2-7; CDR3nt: TGTGCCAGCAGCTTATGGACTAGCGACTACGAGCAGTACTTC; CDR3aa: CASSLWTSDYEQYF
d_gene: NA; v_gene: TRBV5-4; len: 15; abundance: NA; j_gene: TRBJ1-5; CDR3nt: TGTGCCAGCAGCTTATTCCCAGGGAAAGGTCAGCCCCAGCATTTT; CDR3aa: CASSLFPGKGQPQHF
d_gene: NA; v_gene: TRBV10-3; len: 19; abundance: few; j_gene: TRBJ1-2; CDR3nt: TGTGCCATCAAGGGGCTCTCATTCCAGGGCGATTTCTCTAACTATGGCTACACCTTC; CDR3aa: CAIKGLSFQGDFSNYGYTF